Listed here are 32 T cell receptor beta chains from one sample, sequenced in a study of T cell changes during pregnancy in multiple sclerosis. Clones were sequenced by immunoSEQ multiplex PCR, and TCRdb holds only the in-frame ones, with some missing. This sample has tens of thousands of clones, with around 92% found just once. The source was CD4+ T cells from peripheral blood mononuclear cells, collected in the third trimester of pregnancy. The receptors come from a female donor with multiple sclerosis, enrolled in a pregnancy study.

A word on this clone: One junction end disagrees with the germline gene, perhaps due to a read error. The V call is TRBV7-7, the J call TRBJ1-5; D is uncertain. CDR1 is SSHAT, CDR2 FNYEAQ, per germline (reference sequence). There are 13 residues in the CDR3. Here the CDR3 reads CASSLSRDQPQHF. CDR3 nucleotide sequence: TGTGCTAGCAGCTTATCCCGCGATCAGCCCCAGCATTTT.

This clone was seen a few times. The chain recombines TRBV5-1 with TRBJ1-3, with no clear D. Germline loops: CDR1 SGHRS, CDR2 YFSETQ. The CDR3 length is 14 residues. Trimming took off 4 bases at V and 0 bases at J, with 8 bases between the two ends. This CDR3 is CASSLEPSGNTIYF. CDR3 DNA sequence: TGCGCCAGCAGCCTGGAGCCCTCTGGAAACACCATATATTTT.

This clone appeared a single time. The gene calls are TRBV28 and TRBJ2-3, with D tentatively TRBD1 (5 bases). The CDR3 length is 14 residues. CDR1 MDHEN and CDR2 SYDVKM come from the germline V gene. Between the trimmed V and J ends, which lost 4 bases and 2 bases, there was a span of 10 bases. CDR3 coding DNA: TGTGCCAGCAGTTCGCCAGGACACACAGATACGCAGTATTTT. Translated, it gives CASSSPGHTDTQYF.

The rearrangement uses TRBV5-1 and TRBJ2-1; possible D gene TRBD2, 6 bases. The CDR3 covers 13 residues. Deletions cut 4 bases from V and 3 bases from J, with 8 bases between. CDR1 and CDR2 (germline): SGHRS, YFSETQ. The CDR3 here is CASSPGLYNEQFF. CDR3 nucleotides: TGCGCCAGCAGCCCGGGACTCTACAATGAGCAGTTCTTC.

J is TRBJ2-6 and V is TRBV5-6; 11 nucleotides align to TRBD1. V gave up 4 bases and J gave up 2 bases; unmatched junction bases: 5. This CDR3 comprises 17 residues. The germline V gene has CDR1 SGHDT and CDR2 YYEEEE. The CDR3 DNA sequence: TGTGCCAGCAGCCTCCCGGGACAGGGGGCTGGGGCCAACGTCCTGACTTTC. It specifies CASSLPGQGAGANVLTF.

This clone was recorded a few times. The V and J genes are TRBV4-1 and TRBJ1-6; D is unclear. CDR3 length: 16 residues. Germline V gives CDR1 MGHRA, CDR2 YSYEKL. V was pared by 0 bases and J by 0 bases, with 6 bases between. The CDR3 bases are TGCGCCAGCAGCCAAGAACAGTTCTCCTATAATTCACCCCTCCACTTT. Its protein is CASSQEQFSYNSPLHF.

This chain connects TRBV6-1 to TRBJ2-5, with 7 bases fitting TRBD1. The CDR3 runs to 14 residues. The J segment lost 7 bases and the V segment lost 3 bases, leaving 8 bases of the junction unmatched. Germline V gene sequence: CDR1 MNHNS, CDR2 SASEGT. This CDR3 reads CASSETGQAGTQYF. CDR3 sequence (DNA): TGTGCCAGCAGTGAGACAGGACAGGCGGGGACCCAGTACTTC.

The rearrangement uses TRBV7-4 and TRBJ1-4; TRBD1 matches 8 bases. This CDR3 has 19 amino acids. V shed 0 bases and J 6 bases; nucleotides not matched to a gene: 15. Germline CDR1 and CDR2: SGHVT and SQSDAQ. In DNA form, the CDR3 reads TGTGCCAGCAGCTTAGCTAGTCCAGGGGGCGCGGCGATGGATGAAAAACTGTTTTTT. Translation gives CASSLASPGGAAMDEKLFF.

The chain has TRBV2 and TRBJ1-4; 8 bases match TRBD1. After removal of 4 bases from V and 2 bases from J, the junction contained 9 bases not matched to a gene. Germline V gene data show CDR1 as SNHLY and CDR2 as FYNNEI. The CDR3 loop spans 17 amino acids. CDR3 sequence reads: CASSARQGRLTNEKLFF. In DNA, the CDR3 is TGTGCCAGCAGTGCCCGACAGGGGAGACTTACTAATGAAAAACTGTTTTTT.

This clone is a singleton in its sample. This chain uses TRBV4-2 with TRBJ2-1; 10 bases align to TRBD2. V was pared by 1 base and J by 7 bases, with 4 bases of the junction left unmatched. This CDR3 has 15 amino acids. Germline V lookup: CDR1 LGHNA, CDR2 YNFKEQ. The CDR3: CASSQGLAGRNEQFF. CDR3 coding DNA: TGTGCCAGCAGCCAAGGACTAGCGGGCCGAAATGAGCAGTTCTTC.

The chain combines TRBV19 with TRBJ1-3, with a possible D match to TRBD1 (6 bases). Germline CDR1 LNHDA, CDR2 SQIVND (reference sequence). This CDR3 comprises 12 residues. The V end lost 11 bases, the J end lost 2 bases, and 10 bases lay between the germline ends. The CDR3 region is CAGRGTGNTIYF. The CDR3 nucleotides are TGTGCCGGCAGGGGTACTGGAAACACCATATATTTT.

This chain connects TRBV5-5 to TRBJ2-2, with TRBD2 identical over 14 bases. The CDR3 runs 17 residues. Unmatched junction bases numbered 6, after V lost 5 bases and J lost 3 bases. Germline values: CDR1 SGHKS, CDR2 YYEKEE (reference sequence). The CDR3 DNA reads as TGTGCCAGCAGGGCGGGACTAGCGGGGGAATACACCGGGGAGCTGTTTTTT. Translated, it gives CASRAGLAGEYTGELFF.

The chain has TRBV7-9 and TRBJ1-2, with a weak D call TRBD1 (5 bases). Trimming stripped 4 bases from V and 8 bases from J, with 20 bases between. Germline-derived CDR1 and CDR2 are SEHNR and FQNEAQ (reference sequence). The CDR3 is made up of 15 amino acids. The CDR3 sequence is CASSSSGTARRGYTF. CDR3 coding DNA: TGTGCCAGCAGCTCATCCGGGACTGCCCGACGAGGCTACACCTTC.

This rearrangement joins TRBV6-6 to TRBJ1-2; D is unclear. CDR1 is MNHNY and CDR2 is SVGAGI in the germline V gene (reference sequence). V was shortened by 5 bases and J by 3 bases, with 16 bases between the two germline ends. The CDR3 runs to 15 residues. CDR3 DNA: TGTGCCAGCAGTAGAGAACCGACGGGAGACTATGGCTACACCTTC. Translation gives CASSREPTGDYGYTF.

V usage is TRBV4-3 and J usage is TRBJ2-7, with D uncertain. Trimming pared 0 bases from V and 3 bases from J, leaving 12 bases between. The CDR3 extends over 15 amino acids. In germline, CDR1 is LGHNA, CDR2 YSLEER. The CDR3 is CASSQDYGFNYEQYF. The CDR3 region has the DNA TGCGCCAGCAGCCAAGACTACGGGTTTAACTACGAGCAGTACTTC.

The chain couples TRBV11-2 to TRBJ2-7; 8 bases are a match to TRBD2. Germline loops: CDR1 SGHAT, CDR2 FQNNGV. The V and J ends lost 5 bases and 3 bases, in that order; junction bases with no gene match: 6. There are 14 residues in the CDR3. The CDR3 spells CASSPSGRYYEQYF. In DNA form, the CDR3 reads TGTGCCAGCAGCCCGAGCGGGAGATACTACGAGCAGTACTTC.

The chain recombines TRBV18 with TRBJ2-7, with 10 bases identical to TRBD1. The CDR3 consists of 17 residues. From germline, CDR1 is KGHSH and CDR2 LQKENI. J gave up 3 bases and V 3 bases, and 11 bases lay outside the gene matches. The CDR3 nucleotides are TGTGCCAGCTCACCTTCTCTACCGGGACAGGGGAGCTACGAGCAGTACTTC. Residues: CASSPSLPGQGSYEQYF.

This chain uses TRBV28 with TRBJ2-1, with a possible D match to TRBD1 (7 bases). Trimming pared 6 bases from V and 6 bases from J, leaving 12 bases between. The CDR3 runs 13 residues. Germline values: CDR1 MDHEN, CDR2 SYDVKM. The CDR3 nucleotides read TGTGCCAGCAGCCAGGGGGGCACCAATGAGCAGTTCTTC. It is translated as CASSQGGTNEQFF.

By its share, this clone is medium-sized. This chain connects TRBV6-6 to TRBJ2-3; possible D gene TRBD2, 5 bases. Trimming pared 6 bases from V and 0 bases from J, leaving 13 bases between. The CDR3 spans 15 residues. Per germline, CDR1 MNHNY and CDR2 SVGAGI (reference sequence). The CDR3 region is CASRLGSLSTDTQYF. CDR3 sequence (DNA): TGTGCCAGCAGATTGGGGAGCTTAAGCACAGATACGCAGTATTTT.

The V gene is TRBV28, the J gene TRBJ1-4; D might be TRBD1 (5 bases). Trimming removed 2 bases at V and 10 bases at J, with 17 bases between. This CDR3 is built from 15 residues. The V gene's germline CDR1 is MDHEN and CDR2 SYDVKM. CDR3 DNA sequence: TGTGCCAGCAGTTTAGGAGGGGTCGGGCCGAGAAAACTGTTTTTT. This translates into CASSLGGVGPRKLFF.

The chain couples TRBV6-5 to TRBJ2-5, with D possibly matching TRBD2 (5 bases). Germline loops: CDR1 MNHEY, CDR2 SVGAGI. The germline V and J ends were trimmed by 2 bases and 4 bases, with 5 bases remaining between them. The CDR3 is 12 residues long. The CDR3 sequence: CASSYAGETQYF. DNA for the CDR3: TGTGCCAGCAGTTACGCGGGAGAGACCCAGTACTTC.

This sequence joins TRBV18 and TRBJ2-2; no clear D. V dropped 3 bases and J dropped 8 bases, with 13 bases sitting between them. Germline assignment: CDR1 KGHSH and CDR2 LQKENI. This CDR3 is built from 14 residues. CDR3 coding DNA: TGTGCCAGCTCACCTGCCAGATCTGATGGGGAGCTGTTTTTT. Encoded protein: CASSPARSDGELFF.

The genes are TRBV11-3 and TRBJ2-1, with D tentatively TRBD1 (5 bases). V dropped 4 bases and J dropped 8 bases, with 12 bases sitting between them. Germline V gene data show CDR1 as SGHNT and CDR2 as YENEEA. The CDR3 spans 13 residues. The DNA of the CDR3 is TGTGCCAGCAGCTCGGCAGGGTACGATGAGCAGTTCTTC. Encoded protein: CASSSAGYDEQFF.

The chain employs TRBV2 and TRBJ2-1; D is possibly TRBD2 (5 bases). Germline V gene sequence: CDR1 SNHLY, CDR2 FYNNEI. This CDR3 spans 14 amino acids. V lost 4 bases, J lost 8 bases, and 15 bases lay in between. CDR3 in amino acids: CASSGGAVVHEQFF. In DNA form, the CDR3 reads TGTGCCAGCAGTGGAGGAGCGGTAGTACATGAGCAGTTCTTC.

The gene calls are TRBV5-1 and TRBJ1-1; D gene uncertain. V was cut by 6 bases and J by 11 bases, with 20 bases left in between. This CDR3 is 13 amino acids long. CDR1 is SGHRS, CDR2 YFSETQ, per germline. CDR3 in DNA: TGCGCCAGCATAAATGACCTGTTGAGGGCGGCTTTCTTT. It encodes CASINDLLRAAFF.

This CDR3 reads CASSLVGTSGGGWNEQYF. CDR3 coding DNA: TGTGCCAGCAGCTTAGTAGGGACTAGCGGAGGTGGGTGGAACGAGCAGTACTTC. The gene calls are TRBV7-2 and TRBJ2-7; TRBD2 matches 11 bases. J was trimmed by 5 bases and V by 1 base; bases with no gene match: 13. Germline V lookup: CDR1 SGHTA, CDR2 FQGNSA. The CDR3 sequence is 18 residues long.

V gene TRBV7-2 combines with J gene TRBJ2-7, with 10 positions matching TRBD2. There are 15 residues in the CDR3. Germline V gene sequence: CDR1 SGHTA, CDR2 FQGNSA. After removal of 3 bases from V and 7 bases from J, the junction contained 9 bases not matched to a gene. CDR3 coding DNA: TGTGCCAGCAGCTTGACAAGCGGGAGGGCCAAAGAGCAGTACTTC. It encodes CASSLTSGRAKEQYF.

The chain is built from TRBV5-4 and TRBJ2-1; possible D gene TRBD2, 5 bases. CDR1 is SGHNT and CDR2 is YYREEE in the germline V gene (reference sequence). This CDR3 contains 15 residues. Trimming removed 0 bases from V and 3 bases from J, with 10 bases in between. The CDR3 sequence is CASSLGSANYNEQFF. CDR3 in DNA: TGTGCCAGCAGCTTGGGTAGCGCCAACTACAATGAGCAGTTCTTC.

The chain uses TRBV28 and TRBJ2-4, with 12 positions matching TRBD2. Germline-derived CDR1 and CDR2 are MDHEN and SYDVKM. This CDR3 spans 16 amino acids. Trimming cost V 6 bases and J 1 base; bases outside gene matches: 4. Here the CDR3 reads CASSLGLAGAKNIQYF. The CDR3 DNA reads as TGTGCCAGCAGCCTCGGACTAGCGGGGGCCAAAAACATTCAGTACTTC.

V usage is TRBV29-1 and J usage is TRBJ2-1, with TRBD2 matching over 11 bases. The V gene's germline CDR1 is SQVTM and CDR2 ANQGSEA. This CDR3 has 13 amino acids. V was clipped by 5 bases and J by 8 bases; unmatched bases: 5. The CDR3 region is CSVLAGGRDEQFF. CDR3 coding DNA: TGCAGCGTTCTAGCGGGAGGCCGCGATGAGCAGTTCTTC.

J is TRBJ2-1 and V is TRBV7-9; 16 bases map to TRBD2. The germline V gene encodes CDR1 SEHNR and CDR2 FQNEAQ (reference sequence). This CDR3 has 17 residues. V was pared by 4 bases and J by 7 bases, with 7 bases of the junction left unmatched. In DNA, the CDR3 is TGTGCCAGCAGCTCGGGACTAGCGGGAGGGCCTCGAAATGAGCAGTTCTTC. This encodes CASSSGLAGGPRNEQFF.

This chain links TRBV2 with TRBJ1-2, with 7 positions matching TRBD1. The CDR3 extends over 13 amino acids. Trimming at V came to 6 bases and at J to 6 bases, leaving 7 bases not matched to a gene. The germline gives CDR1 SNHLY, CDR2 FYNNEI. This CDR3 is CASSVTGFDGYTF. The CDR3 DNA is TGTGCCAGCAGCGTGACAGGGTTTGATGGCTACACCTTC. Variable domain in full (rest from reference TRBV2 and TRBJ1-2): EPEVTQTPSHQVTQMGQEVILRCVPISNHLYFYWYRQILGQKVEFLVSFYNNEISEKSEIFDDQFSVERPDGSNFTLKIRSTKLEDSAMYFCASSVTGFDGYTFGSGTRLTVV.